This T cell receptor (beta chain) was captured in a study of blood T cell repertoires in COVID-19. Study in general: There were acute and convalescent COVID-19 samples, and they came from the United States, Italy and Spain.

The V gene's germline CDR1 is SEHNR and CDR2 FQNEAQ (reference sequence). V gave up 4 bases and J gave up 4 bases; unmatched junction bases: 4. The CDR3 sequence is 14 residues long. The method was immunoSEQ multiplex PCR; TCRdb's version includes in-frame clones alone and lacks a portion of them. The sample yields 85,000 to 110,000 clones, approximately 90% seen once. The source material was peripheral blood. The chain is built from TRBV7-9 and TRBJ2-7; 10 bases align to TRBD2. The sequence was obtained from a woman older than 75 in a cohort sampled during active COVID-19. The CDR3 protein is CASSYSGGRYEQYF. CDR3 nucleotides: TGTGCCAGCAGCTATAGCGGGGGGAGGTACGAGCAGTACTTC. Looking up the rest from reference TRBV7-9 and TRBJ2-7 gives the full variable domain: DTGVSQNPRHKITKRGQNVTFRCDPISEHNRLYWYRQTLGQGPEFLTYFQNEAQLEKSRLLSDRFSAERPKGSFSTLEIQRTEQGDSAMYLCASSYSGGRYEQYFGPGTRLTVT.